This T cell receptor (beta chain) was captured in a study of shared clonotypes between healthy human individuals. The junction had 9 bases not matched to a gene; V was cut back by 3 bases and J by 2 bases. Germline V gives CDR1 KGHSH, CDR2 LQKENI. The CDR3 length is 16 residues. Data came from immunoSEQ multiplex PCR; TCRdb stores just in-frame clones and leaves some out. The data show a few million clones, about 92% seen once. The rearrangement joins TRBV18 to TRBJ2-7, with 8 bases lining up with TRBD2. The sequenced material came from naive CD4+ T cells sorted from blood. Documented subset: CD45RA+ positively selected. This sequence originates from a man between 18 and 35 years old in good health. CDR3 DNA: TGTGCCAGCTCACCCCCGATGGGCGGGGGGACCTACGAGCAGTACTTC. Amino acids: CASSPPMGGGTYEQYF.